This record looks at one T cell receptor beta chain sequence and its context. Its antigen is not yet known. Base quality data are lacking; no much larger clone is found one base away. These data belong to a study of cytomegalovirus exposure and HLA in healthy donors (dated by TCRdb to the late 2010s). Looking at the study overall: In an earlier analysis of some 550 of the donors, 276 Gb of sequence data and roughly 100 million unique TCR beta sequences from 150 million to 200 million T cells were reported. Roughly 300 gigabases of sequencing data and tens of millions of unique TCR sequences were included in an early release covering under 650 HLA-typed donors. Of the 398 genotyped donors, approximately 82% fell in the genetic ancestry cluster associated with self-reported Caucasian donors. The study aimed to test whether signatures of past pathogen exposure could be identified by cataloging public T cell receptors. Using immunosequencing, the study profiled T cell repertoires from approximately 700 subjects and related those repertoires to cytomegalovirus serostatus. A separate validation cohort of approximately 120 different subjects was used in addition to the 666-subject first cohort. The study combined high-throughput TCR immunosequencing, statistical association of individual TCRs with disease status, and machine learning to predict cytomegalovirus infection status. To study patterns of TCR occurrence, a later analysis re-analyzed previously published TCR beta repertoires from 500 to 850 donors and added high-resolution HLA genotyping. The later analysis used no new phenotypic data to find candidate immune exposures, relying instead on TCR beta sequences and their occurrence across donors. An earlier analysis of roughly 580 of the donors used high-throughput TCR beta sequencing to judge whether each TCR beta V gene segment behaved as functional or pseudogenic. Alongside the repertoire data, information on donor age, sex, ethnicity and CMV serostatus was compiled. In a later genetic analysis, genome-wide SNP genotypes for about 65% of the 666 donors were used, and that subset was treated as a discovery cohort. All discovery cohort repertoires had been generated on a single sequencing platform. HLA typing included class I and class II loci at four-digit resolution. The number of typed donors differed by locus: about 629-640 for A, B, C, DRB1 and DQB1; 522 for DQA1; 606 for DPA1; and roughly 470 for DPB1. Four or five DR-DQ haplotypes were handled as single units for association and clustering, since linkage in the cohort was strong. Across 300 to 500 genotyped donors of the cohort, an average of about 250,000 unique TCR beta nucleotide sequences per donor were sequenced, and 15% to 20% of those sequences were non-productive.

The protocol used for the library was the immunoSEQ multiplex PCR assay. The multiplex PCR relied on a mix of 60 forward primers for TCR Vbeta segments and 13 reverse primers for TCR Jbeta segments. The CDR3 region of rearranged TCR beta genes was amplified from genomic DNA with a multiplex PCR assay. On the Illumina HiSeq System, the amplified TCR beta libraries were sequenced as 87-base-pair reads. The published analysis was carried out like this. Across the 600 to 700 repertoires, a later analysis counted some 80 million unique TCR beta chains, some 11 million of which were shared by at least two donors. Raw reads were error-corrected and collapsed into unique sequences by a nearest-neighbor algorithm in which closely related sequences were merged to remove PCR and sequencing errors. CDR3 sequences were aligned to IMGT reference sequences to assign V, D and J gene segments. For a sequence to be retained, at least a six-nucleotide match to both a V gene segment and a J gene segment was required. A rearrangement was called productive if the CDR3 had no stop codons and remained in frame with V and J, and every other rearrangement was called non-productive. CDR3 was defined according to IMGT convention as the region running from the second conserved V-encoded cysteine to the conserved J-encoded phenylalanine. Sequences without an unambiguous match to a single V gene segment were excluded from the earlier analysis of several hundred of the donors. In an earlier analysis of some 590 of the donors, V segments were called functional above 56.7% productive rearrangements and were called segregating when the between-donor standard deviation exceeded 5%. To diagnose cytomegalovirus status from the catalog of TCR beta chain sequences, a statistical classification framework was built. In a later analysis, TCR nucleotide sequences were compared against IMGT/GENE-DB human TR gene sequences so that V and J genes could be assigned. Using the TCRdist pipeline, a later analysis assigned CDR3 sequences along with most-parsimonious VDJ recombination scenarios. In a later analysis, each TCR beta chain was defined by its CDR3 amino acid sequence together with its V-gene family, and reads lacking a unique V-gene family were excluded. To address suspected cross-contamination and a sequencing artifact, a later analysis removed 450 to 700 highly shared, low-generation-probability nucleotide sequences. In a later analysis, a clonal expansion index for each public chain was calculated from normalized within-repertoire ranks of inferred template counts. In a later analysis, generation probabilities were computed with a VDJ recombination model fitted to out-of-frame rearrangements, and the resulting probabilities were checked against IGoR. In a later analysis, hypergeometric tests were used to score TCR-TCR, TCR-HLA and TCR-CMV co-occurrence, with a repertoire-size bias correction applied to TCR pairs. A later analysis estimated false discovery rates by permuting HLA or CMV assignments 20 times. In a later analysis, co-occurring TCRs were grouped using DBSCAN, with TCRdist sequence similarity added in when clustering inside HLA-allele-positive subsets. For co-occurrence clustering, repertoires with fewer than 30,000 or more than 120,000 public chains were excluded, along with roughly five repertoires with anomalous nucleotide sharing. TCRdb retrieved this table from immuneACCESS and kept in-frame rearrangements only. Not all clones are present; in checked studies, unresolved V genes account for under half, and no reason is known for the remainder. D and trimming come from the DNA, and the V and J calls and clone size come from that table. Here the sample has about 190,000 clones; 60% to 80% occur a single time. Of the sample, 3% to 3.5% falls within the top ten clones.

From cysteine to phenylalanine, the CDR3 is 15 amino acids long. Left in the record is the CDR3 DNA by itself, 45 bases read in frame from the first base. CDR1 MNHEY and CDR2 SMNVEV are derived from the germline V gene (reference sequence). The junction shows trimming of 4 bases on V and 7 bases on J, and the gene matches do not reach 13 bases of it. The cohort consisted of more than 650 healthy bone marrow donors. At the time of sampling, every cohort member was nominally healthy, though immune exposures that went unrecorded were likely present. The donor was CMV seropositive and was included in the group of 300 or so seropositive cohort members. A peripheral blood sample was provided by each donor, and peripheral blood mononuclear cells were used for TCR beta sequencing. Genomic DNA was extracted from the blood cell samples with the Qiagen DNeasy Blood Extraction Kit. Paper-wide results and their limitations: Because counts were too low, roughly 16 rarely observed V segments, including chromosome 9 orphons, were excluded from the earlier analysis of a few hundred of the donors. The authors suggested that the approach could potentially be generalized to other disease states and immunological phenotypes. The classifier was reported to diagnose cytomegalovirus status with high specificity and sensitivity in both the original and validation cohorts. CMV serostatus was the only immune exposure information available for the cohort. In the study, approximately 160 TCR beta chains were listed as associated with cytomegalovirus. A few of the identified cytomegalovirus-associated TCR beta chains were confirmed in vitro to be specific for cytomegalovirus antigens. Across donors, most TCR sequences were observed very rarely, whereas some public TCRs were present in many individuals. A further reported finding was that TCR beta sequences accurately predicted the HLA-A and HLA-B alleles for most subjects in the first cohort. In this cohort, only TCR beta chains were sequenced, and detectable features were limited by the absence of alpha or paired-chain data. Sequencing depth was assumed to be roughly uniform across donors in the presence/absence analyses, though that assumption may not hold. A later analysis associated 16,951 TCR beta sequences with specific HLA alleles at a false discovery rate of 0.05. Strong co-occurrence of HLA alleles, especially DR and DQ, made assigning TCR associations to individual alleles difficult. In a later genetic analysis, a missense DCLRE1C variant was associated with V-gene and J-gene trimming of TCR beta chains, and the association was replicated in an independent cohort. Some IMGT-functional V segments, including TRBV6-2 and TRBV6-3, could not be distinguished by the 87-base-pair reads and were therefore excluded. Linkage disequilibrium might explain the correlated functional status among segregating V segments, but an unknown experimental factor could not be excluded. Because HLA typing was unavailable for some donors at each locus, only the typed subset was used in association tests. In a later analysis, HLA-associated TCR beta chains were found to be more clonally expanded and to have lower generation probabilities than equally common non-associated chains. In a later analysis, most CMV-associated TCR beta chains were found to appear HLA-restricted, with HLA associations seemingly driven largely by CMV exposure. A later analysis reported that several top co-occurrence clusters appeared linked to parvovirus B19, influenza, CMV and Epstein-Barr virus. A later analysis found that TCR association rates varied across HLA loci, with DRB1 alleles showing the most associated TCRs and HLA-C alleles the fewest. A cluster of highly shared sequence variants was judged likely to be a technical artifact of the sequencing pipeline. According to a later genetic analysis, donors in an Asian-associated ancestry cluster had fewer N-insertions in productive TCRs than the roughly 700-donor mean. In an earlier analysis of roughly 560 of the donors, most TCR beta V segments were observed in productive rearrangements about 87% or about 30% of the time, broadly matching IMGT annotations.

Here the chain combines TRBV27 and TRBJ2-7; the junction holds 7 bases that match TRBD1. The sequenced material came from PBMCs. The receptor was isolated from a woman in her twenties or thirties in good health and CMV-seropositive. This receptor has the CDR3 CASSYADRANREQYF. The nucleotides are TGTGCCAGCAGTTACGCCGACAGGGCGAACCGGGAGCAGTACTTC.